This T cell receptor beta chain originates from a study of T cells in Graves' hyperthyroidism and ophthalmopathy. General study findings and limits: Researchers found most expanded thyroid clonotypes above 0.001 in blood as well.

RNA transcripts were the template for amplifying TCR beta CDR3 regions. A set of HTBI primers served as the primers for a first-round RT-PCR of the TCR CDR3. TCRdb passed the multiplex PCR reads through MiXCR, listing each CDR3 protein once. Counted here are roughly 250,000 distinct CDR3 sequences, 22% occurring once; the ten biggest clones make up around 60%. This CDR3 spans 16 amino acids. CDR1 and CDR2 from the germline V gene are KGHDR and SFDVKD. The junction had 7 bases not matched to a gene; V was cut back by 0 bases and J by 7 bases. There are a few counts of this clonotype. The antigen is not known. Active moderate-to-severe ophthalmopathy, Clinical Activity Score at least 3, NOSPECS at least 4, under 3 months' duration. Uncontrolled infection, other autoimmune disease, pregnancy or lactation excluded patients. Source material for PBMCs was around 10 ml fresh peripheral blood.

The sequenced sample was blood. The rearrangement joins TRBV24-1 to TRBJ2-1; 8 bases match TRBD1. The receptor comes from a man aged 30-40 years with Graves' ophthalmopathy. The CDR3 region has the DNA TGTGCCACCAGTGATTTGGCAAAGCAGGGGGCTAATGAGCAGTTCTTC. It yields the protein CATSDLAKQGANEQFF.